Following are 14 T cell receptor beta chains from one sample sequenced in a study of CD8 T cells in Susac syndrome. Random hexamers served to reverse transcribe about 0.45 to 1 ug RNA. TCRdb redid the calling of the immunoSEQ multiplex PCR reads with MiXCR, one entry per CDR3 protein. The data contain around 140,000 distinct CDR3 sequences, about 95% of them seen just once; the ten biggest clones take up approximately 0.11%. The sequencing input was CD4+ T cells from PBMCs. These receptors all stem from a human donor with multiple sclerosis.

This chain connects TRBV23-1 to TRBJ1-6, with TRBD1 matching over 10 bases. TRBV23-1 is labeled an ORF, and its function is uncertain. J lost 14 bases, V lost 0 bases, and 1 base had no gene match. The CDR3 extends over 13 amino acids. CDR3 sequence reads: CASSQSGTGALHF. CDR3 sequence (DNA): TGCGCCAGCAGTCAATCAGGGACAGGGGCCCTCCACTTT.

The genes are TRBV29-1 and TRBJ2-7; the match to TRBD1 covers 9 bases. The CDR3 runs 16 residues. The germline V gene has CDR1 SQVTM and CDR2 ANQGSEA. Trimming at V came to 6 bases and at J to 3 bases, leaving 15 bases not matched to a gene. The CDR3 sequence: CSVRKAAGTGHYEQYF. CDR3 nucleotides: TGCAGCGTCAGAAAGGCCGCCGGGACAGGGCACTACGAGCAGTACTTC.

The rearrangement joins TRBV5-1 to TRBJ2-1; tentatively, D is TRBD1 (5 bases). Trimming pared 1 base from V and 2 bases from J, leaving 10 bases between. The CDR3 totals 15 residues. Germline CDR1 is SGHRS and CDR2 is YFSETQ. The CDR3 DNA reads TGCGCCAGCAGCTTGTCCAGGGCGGCCTACAATGAGCAGTTCTTC. Encoded protein: CASSLSRAAYNEQFF. The full variable domain, completed using reference TRBV5-1 and TRBJ2-1, is KAGVTQTPRYLIKTRGQQVTLSCSPISGHRSVSWYQQTPGQGLQFLFEYFSETQRNKGNFPGRFSGRQFSNSRSEMNVSTLELGDSALYLCASSLSRAAYNEQFFGPGTRLTVL.

V gene TRBV20-1 combines with J gene TRBJ1-4; D gene uncertain. This CDR3 region has 11 residues. Germline V gene data show CDR1 as DFQATT and CDR2 as SNEGSKA (reference sequence). Trimming cost V 1 base and J 8 bases, with 5 bases left between them. The CDR3 coding sequence is TGCAGTGCTAGAGTGGAGGAAAAACTGTTTTTT. Translating gives CSARVEEKLFF.

The J gene is TRBJ2-1, the V gene TRBV6-5; 8 nucleotides match TRBD2. The germline gives CDR1 MNHEY, CDR2 SVGAGI. Losses at the gene ends were 7 bases for V and 5 bases for J; bases not matched to a gene: 10. This CDR3 contains 15 residues. This CDR3 reads CASTSVTSGNNEQFF. The CDR3 coding sequence is TGTGCCAGCACTTCGGTTACTAGCGGTAACAATGAGCAGTTCTTC.

The rearrangement uses TRBV20-1 and TRBJ2-7; D is possibly TRBD1 (5 bases). This CDR3 has 14 amino acids. Per germline, CDR1 DFQATT and CDR2 SNEGSKA (reference sequence). The V and J ends lost 4 bases and 2 bases respectively, with 15 bases between them. The CDR3 DNA follows: TGCAGTGCTACTAGATCAGGGTTCACCTACGAGCAGTACTTC. It yields the protein CSATRSGFTYEQYF.

The chain joins TRBV28 to TRBJ2-7; TRBD2 matches at 8 bases. The CDR3 is made up of 11 amino acids. Germline CDR1 is MDHEN and CDR2 is SYDVKM. The V segment lost 9 bases and the J segment 7 bases; nucleotides outside the gene matches: 5. The chain's CDR3 is CASERGWEQYF. The CDR3 DNA sequence: TGTGCCAGTGAGCGGGGGTGGGAGCAGTACTTC. Supplemented by reference TRBV28 and TRBJ2-7, the full variable domain reads DVKVTQSSRYLVKRTGEKVFLECVQDMDHENMFWYRQDPGLGLRLIYFSYDVKMKEKGDIPEGYSVSREKKERFSLILESASTNQTSMYLCASERGWEQYFGPGTRLTVT.

This clonotype is a singleton in its sample. The V and J genes are TRBV29-1 and TRBJ2-7; 10 positions match TRBD1. The CDR3 is 14 residues long. V lost 6 bases to trimming and J lost 0 bases; unmatched junction nucleotides: 5. CDR1 is SQVTM and CDR2 is ANQGSEA in the germline V gene. This chain's CDR3 is CSVVDRGLSYEQYF. For the CDR3, the DNA is TGCAGCGTGGTAGACAGGGGGCTCTCCTACGAGCAGTACTTC.

The chain is built from TRBV4-1 and TRBJ2-2; tentatively, D is TRBD1 (5 bases). The CDR3 has 14 residues. V was pared by 3 bases and J by 5 bases, with 10 bases between. CDR1 MGHRA and CDR2 YSYEKL come from the germline V gene. In DNA, the CDR3 is TGCGCCAGCAGCCAGGGCAGGGTTACCGGGGAGCTGTTTTTT. Translation gives CASSQGRVTGELFF.

This clonotype was detected a few times. V is TRBV30 and J is TRBJ2-3; the D is unclear. CDR3 length equals 13 residues. Germline CDR1 reads GTSNPN; CDR2 reads SVGIG (reference sequence). Trimming took 7 bases from V and 2 from J, leaving 13 bases between them. Here the CDR3 DNA reads TGTGCCTTCGCCCACACTGACACAGATACGCAGTATTTT. Encoded protein: CAFAHTDTDTQYF.

V and J are TRBV6-1 and TRBJ2-1, with 10 bases fitting TRBD2. From germline, CDR1 is MNHNS and CDR2 SASEGT. The CDR3 contains 17 residues. The V and J ends lost 5 bases and 5 bases, in that order; junction bases with no gene match: 12. CDR3 sequence (DNA): TGTGCCAGCAGTAGGACCGGGACTAGCGTTCTCAACAATGAGCAGTTCTTC. Protein sequence: CASSRTGTSVLNNEQFF.

The chain employs TRBV24-1 and TRBJ2-2; 8 bases are a match to TRBD1. CDR3 size: 15 residues. J lost 4 bases, V lost 3 bases, and 3 bases had no gene match. Germline lookup yields CDR1 KGHDR and CDR2 SFDVKD. The CDR3 nucleotides read TGTGCCACCAGTGATAACAGGGGGATCACCGGGGAGCTGTTTTTT. It encodes CATSDNRGITGELFF.

Notes on this clonotype: The CDR3 ends on some other residue instead of the conserved phenylalanine or tryptophan, so this is likely a read error. The CDR3 loop is CASSAGTVNEAFL. The CDR3 DNA follows: TGTGCCAGCAGTGCCGGGACAGTGAATGAAGCTTTCCTT. The rearrangement links TRBV2 to TRBJ1-1; TRBD1 aligns across 7 bases. V shed 4 bases and J 7 bases; nucleotides not matched to a gene: 6. This CDR3 contains 13 residues. Germline V gene data show CDR1 as SNHLY and CDR2 as FYNNEI.

V gene TRBV7-9 combines with J gene TRBJ2-1, with TRBD1 identical over 8 bases. The CDR3 covers 16 residues. Trimming removed 5 bases from V and 7 bases from J; junction bases left unmatched: 13. The germline gives CDR1 SEHNR, CDR2 FQNEAQ (reference sequence). The CDR3 loop is CASSVHGRGLENEQFF. The CDR3 nucleotides read TGTGCCAGCAGCGTTCATGGCAGGGGGCTGGAGAATGAGCAGTTCTTC.